This TCR beta chain derives from a study of T cells after yellow fever vaccination. The overall study: For low cell numbers, libraries were made with SMART-Seq v4 Ultra Low Input.

This clonotype has ten or more counts. CDR3 length: 12 residues. Germline V gives CDR1 LNHNV, CDR2 YYDKDF (reference sequence). Trimming took off 8 bases at V and 5 bases at J, with 12 bases between the two ends. MiXCR was run by TCRdb on the 5' RACE reads, yielding one entry per CDR3 protein. The sample comprises some 150,000 distinct CDR3 sequences, around 9.7% of which are singletons, and around 33% rests with the top ten. Here the sequenced sample was CD8+ T cells sorted from PBMCs, taken 45 days after the yellow fever booster vaccination. The clonotype originates from a young man who received the YFV17D yellow fever vaccine. V usage is TRBV15 and J usage is TRBJ1-1; no definite D call. The DNA for the CDR3 is TGTGCCACCGGCTCCCGGGGAACTGAAGCTTTCTTT. This translates into CATGSRGTEAFF.